A single sample is the source of the 24 T cell receptor beta chains below, sequenced in a study of shared clonotypes between healthy human individuals. TCRdb's table, derived via immunoSEQ multiplex PCR, lists solely in-frame clones and lacks some. Here the sample spans about 1.1 million clones, about 72% being singletons. Sequencing was performed on memory CD4+ T cells from PBMCs. Indicated subset: CD45RA-negative fraction. The receptors derive from a man aged 18 to 30 in good health. Some clones in this sample may be carry-over from other donors' samples.

This clone was seen a handful of times. The chain is built from TRBV7-3 and TRBJ2-5, with D possibly TRBD2 on 6 matching bases. The CDR3 is made up of 13 amino acids. In germline, CDR1 is SGHTA, CDR2 FQGTGA. V was cut by 3 bases and J by 5 bases, with 10 bases left in between. The CDR3 sequence is CASSFGAGETQYF. For the CDR3, the DNA is TGTGCCAGCAGCTTTGGTGCGGGGGAGACCCAGTACTTC.

The V and J genes are TRBV7-2 and TRBJ1-2; no definite D call. The CDR3 runs 14 residues. Trimming took 5 bases from V and 0 from J, leaving 10 bases between them. Germline V CDR1 and CDR2: SGHTA, FQGNSA. This CDR3 is CASSPSPANYGYTF. The CDR3 DNA is TGTGCCAGCAGCCCCTCCCCAGCTAACTATGGCTACACCTTC.

The chain carries TRBV6-6 and TRBJ2-3; the D gene is possibly TRBD2 (6 bases). CDR1 is MNHNY and CDR2 is SVGAGI in the germline V gene (reference sequence). The CDR3 extends over 15 amino acids. V lost 4 bases to trimming and J lost 3 bases, with 14 bases between them. CDR3 amino acids: CASSSRLGGTDTQYF. DNA for the CDR3: TGTGCCAGCAGTTCCAGACTGGGAGGTACAGATACGCAGTATTTT.

This clone was seen only a few times. The chain employs TRBV5-1 and TRBJ1-2; D might be TRBD1 (5 bases). V was trimmed by 3 bases and J by 6 bases, leaving 15 bases between them. CDR3 length: 14 amino acids. Germline values: CDR1 SGHRS, CDR2 YFSETQ. The DNA for the CDR3 is TGCGCCAGCAGCTCGGGGGTCGGGCAGGATGGCTACACCTTC. It codes for CASSSGVGQDGYTF.

In its sample, this clone was seen a few times. The CDR3 nucleotides read TGTGCCACCAGCAGAGGTGTGGTAGATGCAGATACGCAGTATTTT. Translated: CATSRGVVDADTQYF. This chain uses TRBV15 with TRBJ2-3; unclear D gene. Germline lookup yields CDR1 LNHNV and CDR2 YYDKDF (reference sequence). V was pared by 1 base and J by 4 bases, with 12 bases between. The CDR3 consists of 15 residues.

The chain employs TRBV7-2 and TRBJ1-1, with a possible D match to TRBD1 (6 bases). CDR3 length: 16 amino acids. Germline lookup yields CDR1 SGHTA and CDR2 FQGNSA. V lost 0 bases and J 4 bases, leaving 15 bases between the germline ends. CDR3 nucleotide sequence: TGTGCCAGCAGCTTAGCATATAGGGGGGGAACCACTGAAGCTTTCTTT. Translated, it gives CASSLAYRGGTTEAFF.

The V and J genes are TRBV6-1 and TRBJ1-2, with 7 bases lining up with TRBD1. V dropped 4 bases and J dropped 3; count of bases not matched to a gene: 11. The CDR3 is made up of 16 amino acids. Germline values: CDR1 MNHNS, CDR2 SASEGT. DNA for the CDR3: TGTGCCAGCAGTGCCTGGGACAGCAACAGGGACTATGGCTACACCTTC. Encoded protein: CASSAWDSNRDYGYTF.

This chain connects TRBV28 to TRBJ1-3; D uncertain. The CDR3 length is 17 residues. Germline V lookup: CDR1 MDHEN, CDR2 SYDVKM. Deletions cut 3 bases from V and 1 base from J, with 16 bases between. The CDR3 bases are TGTGCCAGCAGTTTGGGCTCGGACCCAAGGTCTGGAAACACCATATATTTT. Translating it yields CASSLGSDPRSGNTIYF.

The chain couples TRBV28 to TRBJ2-7; 9 bases agree with TRBD1. CDR1 is MDHEN and CDR2 is SYDVKM in the germline V gene. J gave up 12 bases and V 5 bases, and 8 bases lay outside the gene matches. CDR3 length equals 12 residues. CDR3 in DNA: TGTGCCAGCAGTCTTCCCGGGACAGGGTCGTACTTC. Its translation: CASSLPGTGSYF.

This clone came up a few times. The rearrangement links TRBV28 to TRBJ1-5; D not resolved. Trimming took off 1 base at V and 2 bases at J, with 9 bases between the two ends. The germline CDR1 and CDR2 sequences are MDHEN and SYDVKM. This CDR3 is built from 15 residues. This CDR3 is CASSLYGFGNQPQHF. The CDR3 DNA reads as TGTGCCAGCAGTTTATATGGATTTGGCAATCAGCCCCAGCATTTT.

The chain combines TRBV4-3 with TRBJ2-3, with unresolved D. Germline CDR1 and CDR2: LGHNA and YSLEER. The V gene lost 2 bases and the J gene lost 6 bases, with 9 bases spanning the gap. CDR3 length: 13 residues. Here the CDR3 reads CASSQQRSDTQYF. The CDR3 region has the DNA TGCGCCAGCAGCCAACAAAGGTCGGATACGCAGTATTTT.

The chain is built from TRBV11-2 and TRBJ1-2, with TRBD1 matching over 8 bases. The trim removed 4 bases at V and 2 bases at J, leaving 6 bases unmatched. The CDR3 has 15 amino acids. Germline V CDR1 and CDR2: SGHAT, FQNNGV. The DNA for the CDR3 is TGTGCCAGCAGCTCAAACAGGGGGGGAAACTATGGCTACACCTTC. This codes for CASSSNRGGNYGYTF. The full variable domain, in which reference TRBV11-2 and TRBJ1-2 provide the parts outside the CDR3, is EAGVAQSPRYKIIEKRQSVAFWCNPISGHATLYWYQQILGQGPKLLIQFQNNGVVDDSQLPKDRFSAERLKGVDSTLKIQPAKLEDSAVYLCASSSNRGGNYGYTFGSGTRLTVV.

The V call is TRBV30, the J call TRBJ1-1; tentative D call: TRBD1 (6 bases). The CDR3 length is 13 residues. CDR1 is GTSNPN and CDR2 is SVGIG in the germline V gene (reference sequence). The V gene lost 0 bases and the J gene lost 10 bases, with 15 bases spanning the gap. CDR3 nucleotide sequence: TGTGCCTGGAGTGTACTGTCAGAGGGGGTAGCTTTCTTT. It yields the protein CAWSVLSEGVAFF.

The rearrangement uses TRBV2 and TRBJ2-2; D is unresolved. The CDR3 extends over 14 amino acids. Germline CDR1 and CDR2: SNHLY and FYNNEI. Between the trimmed V and J ends, which lost 11 bases and 1 base, there was a span of 14 bases. The CDR3 region has the DNA TGTGCCGGACGCTACGCGATGAACACCGGGGAGCTGTTTTTT. This translates into CAGRYAMNTGELFF.

In its sample, this clone was seen a few times. V usage is TRBV29-1 and J usage is TRBJ2-2; the D is unclear. From germline, CDR1 is SQVTM and CDR2 ANQGSEA. CDR3 length: 12 residues. Between the trimmed V and J ends, which lost 6 bases and 6 bases, there was a span of 11 bases. CDR3: CSVRLRPGELFF. The CDR3 DNA reads TGCAGCGTCCGTTTGAGGCCCGGGGAGCTGTTTTTT.

This clone has just one count. The CDR3, as DNA: TGTGCCAGCAGCCAAGGGGGGCGGTACAAAGAGACCCAGTACTTC. Its translation: CASSQGGRYKETQYF. The chain is built from TRBV11-3 and TRBJ2-5, with D possibly being TRBD1 or TRBD2 (6 bases each). Deletions cut 5 bases from V and 3 bases from J, with 16 bases between. This CDR3 contains 15 residues. Germline lookup yields CDR1 SGHNT and CDR2 YENEEA.

The chain uses TRBV15 and TRBJ1-2, with D perhaps TRBD1 (5 bases). This CDR3 contains 15 residues. Germline V gene sequence: CDR1 LNHNV, CDR2 YYDKDF (reference sequence). Trimming left V 8 bases short and J 3 bases short, with 19 bases between. The CDR3 spells CATAKDPRGDYGYTF. The CDR3 nucleotides are TGTGCCACCGCGAAAGACCCTCGAGGGGACTATGGCTACACCTTC.

This clone was detected a few times. The identical CDR3 is also encoded by other nucleotide sequences in the sample. This sequence joins TRBV19 and TRBJ2-1, with TRBD2 matching 11 bases. The ends lost 3 bases at V and 4 bases at J; junction bases unmatched: 8. The CDR3 is 17 amino acids. Germline V CDR1 and CDR2: LNHDA, SQIVND (reference sequence). The CDR3 loop is CASSILLAGEGYNEQFF. The CDR3 coding sequence is TGTGCCAGTAGTATCTTACTAGCGGGAGAGGGGTACAATGAGCAGTTCTTC.

This chain connects TRBV5-1 to TRBJ2-1, with a possible D match to TRBD1 (5 bases). The germline V gene has CDR1 SGHRS and CDR2 YFSETQ. V gave up 0 bases and J gave up 12 bases, with 10 bases separating them. CDR3 length: 12 residues. CDR3 DNA sequence: TGCGCCAGCAGCTTGGAGTTCCAGGGGCAGTTCTTC. It encodes CASSLEFQGQFF.

The sample holds a few counts of this clone. Other DNA sequences in the same sample also yield this CDR3. This sequence joins TRBV6-5 and TRBJ2-7; D is ambiguous. V lost 2 bases and J lost 4, with 9 bases in between. The CDR3 runs 13 residues. Germline CDR1 and CDR2: MNHEY and SVGAGI. The CDR3 nucleotides are TGTGCCAGCAGTTACCGCTCTACGTACGAGCAGTACTTC. Amino acid sequence: CASSYRSTYEQYF.

The chain joins TRBV30 to TRBJ2-5, with D possibly TRBD1 on 6 matching bases. The germline V and J ends were trimmed by 8 bases and 5 bases, with 15 bases remaining between them. CDR3 length equals 12 residues. In germline, CDR1 is GTSNPN, CDR2 SVGIG (reference sequence). Here the CDR3 DNA reads TGTGCCCGTGGTGGAGACAGGGAGACCCAGTACTTC. Amino acid sequence: CARGGDRETQYF.

This chain links TRBV16 with TRBJ1-5; D call uncertain. Germline V gene data show CDR1 as KGHSY and CDR2 as FQNENV. V was trimmed by 4 bases and J by 3 bases, leaving 10 bases between them. This CDR3 has 14 residues. CDR3 in amino acids: CASSPHGDNQPQHF. CDR3 DNA sequence: TGTGCCAGCAGCCCCCATGGAGACAATCAGCCCCAGCATTTT.

V is TRBV19 and J is TRBJ1-1, with D possibly being TRBD1 (5 bases). From germline, CDR1 is LNHDA and CDR2 SQIVND (reference sequence). This CDR3 is built from 13 residues. With 5 bases removed from V and 1 base from J, the gap between germline ends came to 8 bases. The CDR3, as DNA: TGTGCCAGTAGTTGGACAAAGAACACTGAAGCTTTCTTT. Protein sequence: CASSWTKNTEAFF.

V gene TRBV6-5 combines with J gene TRBJ1-2; no firm D call. Trimming took 6 bases from V and 0 from J, leaving 14 bases between them. The CDR3 sequence is 15 residues long. Per the germline V gene, CDR1 is MNHEY and CDR2 is SVGAGI. The CDR3 coding sequence is TGTGCCAGCAGCCGCCGGCCAGTAACTAACTATGGCTACACCTTC. This gives the protein CASSRRPVTNYGYTF.